This T cell receptor beta chain was sequenced in a study of OX40 agonist ivuxolimab in advanced cancers. On the study more broadly: One hepatocellular carcinoma and a couple of cutaneous melanoma patients partially responded. The study, taken as a whole, reports: In the 0.1-3.0 mg/kg groups, partial responders showed among the lowest expansion. The study did not work out the antigen specificity of the expanded peripheral T cells.

At baseline, cycle 4 day 1, and cycle 7 day 1, blood was sampled. About this clone itself: Its specificity is not known.

Produced via immunoSEQ multiplex PCR; TCRdb's table is partial and in-frame only. The table has more than 65,000 clones, approximately 91% seen once. This receptor was obtained from an adult with an advanced solid tumor such as melanoma, head and neck, liver or kidney cancer. This sample comprised CD4+ or CD8+ T cells sorted from blood, obtained in a trial of the OX40 agonist ivuxolimab.

The CDR3 spells CASSSSAGNNEQFF. The CDR3 DNA is TGTGCCAGCAGCTCTAGCGCCGGAAACAATGAGCAGTTCTTC. V gene TRBV6-1 combines with J gene TRBJ2-1; tentatively, D is TRBD2 (6 bases). The CDR3 length is 14 residues. Germline CDR1 is MNHNS and CDR2 is SASEGT. The V end lost 6 bases, the J end lost 5 bases, and 14 bases lay between the germline ends.